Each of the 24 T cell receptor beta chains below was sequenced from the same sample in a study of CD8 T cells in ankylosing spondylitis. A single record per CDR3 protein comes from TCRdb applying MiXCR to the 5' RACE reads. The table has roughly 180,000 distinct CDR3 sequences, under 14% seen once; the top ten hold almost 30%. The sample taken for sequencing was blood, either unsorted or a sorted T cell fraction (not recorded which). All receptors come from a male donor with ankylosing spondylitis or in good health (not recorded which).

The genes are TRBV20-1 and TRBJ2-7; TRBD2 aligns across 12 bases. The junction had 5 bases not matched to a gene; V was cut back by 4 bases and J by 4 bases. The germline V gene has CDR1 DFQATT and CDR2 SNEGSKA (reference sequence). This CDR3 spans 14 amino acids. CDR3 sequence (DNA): TGCAGTGCTATCGGACTAGCGGGGTCTTACGAGCAGTACTTC. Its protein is CSAIGLAGSYEQYF.

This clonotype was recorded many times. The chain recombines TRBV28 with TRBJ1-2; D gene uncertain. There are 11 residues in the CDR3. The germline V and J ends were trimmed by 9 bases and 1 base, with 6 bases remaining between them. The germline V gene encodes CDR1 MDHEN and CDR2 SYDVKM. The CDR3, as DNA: TGTGCCAGTCGAAGTAACTATGGCTACACCTTC. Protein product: CASRSNYGYTF.

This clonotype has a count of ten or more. The CDR3 loop reads CASSLPSGGATDTQYF. In DNA, the CDR3 is TGTGCCAGCAGCTTACCTAGCGGGGGGGCCACAGATACGCAGTATTTT. The V call is TRBV7-6, the J call TRBJ2-3, with 12 bases that match TRBD2. Trimming cost V 2 bases and J 2 bases; bases outside gene matches: 2. CDR1 SGHVS and CDR2 FNYEAQ come from the germline V gene. CDR3 size: 16 residues.

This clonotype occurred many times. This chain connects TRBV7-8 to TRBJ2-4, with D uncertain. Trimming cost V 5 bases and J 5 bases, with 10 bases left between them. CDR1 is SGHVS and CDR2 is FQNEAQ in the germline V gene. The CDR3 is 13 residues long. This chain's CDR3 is CASSPTSENIQYF. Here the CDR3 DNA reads TGTGCCAGCAGCCCGACCAGCGAAAACATTCAGTACTTC.

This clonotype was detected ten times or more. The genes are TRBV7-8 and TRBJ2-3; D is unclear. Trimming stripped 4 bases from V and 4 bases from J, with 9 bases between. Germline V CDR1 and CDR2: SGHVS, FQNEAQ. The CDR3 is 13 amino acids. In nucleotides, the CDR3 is TGTGCCAGCAGCTCCAGACCACCAGATACGCAGTATTTT. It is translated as CASSSRPPDTQYF.

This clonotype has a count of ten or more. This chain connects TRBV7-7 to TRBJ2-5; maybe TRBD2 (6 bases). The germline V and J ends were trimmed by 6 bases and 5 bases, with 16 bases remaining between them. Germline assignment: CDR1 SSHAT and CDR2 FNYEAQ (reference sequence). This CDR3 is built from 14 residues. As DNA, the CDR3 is TGTGCCAGCAGTCCTTCTGGAGGGTCGGAGACCCAGTACTTC. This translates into CASSPSGGSETQYF.

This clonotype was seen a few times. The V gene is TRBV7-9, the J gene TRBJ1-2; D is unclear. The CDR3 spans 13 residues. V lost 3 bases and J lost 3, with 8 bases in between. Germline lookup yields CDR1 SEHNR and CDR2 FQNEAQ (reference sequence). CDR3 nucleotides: TGTGCCAGCAGCTTTTCAGACTACTATGGCTACACCTTC. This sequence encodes CASSFSDYYGYTF. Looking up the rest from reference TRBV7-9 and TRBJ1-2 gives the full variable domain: DTGVSQNPRHKITKRGQNVTFRCDPISEHNRLYWYRQTLGQGPEFLTYFQNEAQLEKSRLLSDRFSAERPKGSFSTLEIQRTEQGDSAMYLCASSFSDYYGYTFGSGTRLTVV.

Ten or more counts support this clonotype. CDR3 DNA: TGCGCCAGCAGCTCTACCGGGACTAGCGGGACGAACACCGGGGAGCTGTTTTTT. This translates into CASSSTGTSGTNTGELFF. The chain uses TRBV5-1 and TRBJ2-2; 13 bases match TRBD2. Germline values: CDR1 SGHRS, CDR2 YFSETQ. This CDR3 has 18 residues. V lost 3 bases and J lost 0; bases outside the gene matches: 5.

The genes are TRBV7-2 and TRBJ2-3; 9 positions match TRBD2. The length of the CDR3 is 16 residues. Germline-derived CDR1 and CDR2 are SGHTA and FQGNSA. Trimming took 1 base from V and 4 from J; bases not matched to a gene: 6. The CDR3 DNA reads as TGTGCCAGCAGCTTAGGTCCTCGCGGGGGGGCAGATACGCAGTATTTT. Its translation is CASSLGPRGGADTQYF.

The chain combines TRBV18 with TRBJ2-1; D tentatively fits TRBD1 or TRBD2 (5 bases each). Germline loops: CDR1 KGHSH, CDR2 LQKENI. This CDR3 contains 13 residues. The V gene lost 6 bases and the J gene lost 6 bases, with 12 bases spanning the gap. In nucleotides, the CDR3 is TGTGCCAGCTCCCCCAGGGCGGGCAATGAGCAGTTCTTC. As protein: CASSPRAGNEQFF.

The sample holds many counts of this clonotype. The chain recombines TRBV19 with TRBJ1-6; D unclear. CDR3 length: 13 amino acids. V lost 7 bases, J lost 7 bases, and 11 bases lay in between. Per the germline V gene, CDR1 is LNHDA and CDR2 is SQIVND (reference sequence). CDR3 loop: CASKFPGNSPLHF. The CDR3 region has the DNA TGTGCCAGTAAATTCCCTGGGAATTCACCCCTCCACTTT.

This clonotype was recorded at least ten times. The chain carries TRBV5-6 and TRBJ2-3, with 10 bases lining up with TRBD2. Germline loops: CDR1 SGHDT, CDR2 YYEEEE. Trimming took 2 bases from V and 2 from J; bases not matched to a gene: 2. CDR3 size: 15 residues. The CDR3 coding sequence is TGTGCCAGCAGCTTAGCGGGAGGGTACACAGATACGCAGTATTTT. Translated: CASSLAGGYTDTQYF. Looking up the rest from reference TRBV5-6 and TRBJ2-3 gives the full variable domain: DAGVTQSPTHLIKTRGQQVTLRCSPKSGHDTVSWYQQALGQGPQFIFQYYEEEERQRGNFPDRFSGHQFPNYSSELNVNALLLGDSALYLCASSLAGGYTDTQYFGPGTRLTVL.

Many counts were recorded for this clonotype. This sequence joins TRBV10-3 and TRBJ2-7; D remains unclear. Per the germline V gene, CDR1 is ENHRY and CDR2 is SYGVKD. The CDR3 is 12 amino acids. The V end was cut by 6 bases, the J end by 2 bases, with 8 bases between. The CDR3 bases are TGTGCCATCAGAAAGGATACCTACGAGCAGTACTTC. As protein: CAIRKDTYEQYF.

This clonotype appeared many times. The DNA for the CDR3 is TGCAGTGCTAGAGATCGGGCGGGAGGGCCCCTCAGCAATGAGCAGTTCTTC. It is translated as CSARDRAGGPLSNEQFF. The chain employs TRBV20-1 and TRBJ2-1, with TRBD2 matching 9 bases. This CDR3 has 17 residues. The germline V gene encodes CDR1 DFQATT and CDR2 SNEGSKA (reference sequence). After removal of 0 bases from V and 6 bases from J, the junction contained 12 bases not matched to a gene.

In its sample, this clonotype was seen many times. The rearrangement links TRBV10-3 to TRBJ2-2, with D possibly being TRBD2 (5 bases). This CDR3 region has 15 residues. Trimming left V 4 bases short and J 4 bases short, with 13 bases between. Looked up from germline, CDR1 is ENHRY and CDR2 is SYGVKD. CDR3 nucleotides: TGTGCCATCAGTGGGATAGCGAGTACCACCGGGGAGCTGTTTTTT. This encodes CAISGIASTTGELFF.

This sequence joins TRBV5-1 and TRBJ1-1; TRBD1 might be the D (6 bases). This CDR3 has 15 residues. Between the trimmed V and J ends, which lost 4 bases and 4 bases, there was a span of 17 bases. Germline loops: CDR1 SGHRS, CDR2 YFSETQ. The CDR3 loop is CASSRSSKGGTEAFF. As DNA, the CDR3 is TGCGCCAGCAGCCGTTCCAGTAAGGGGGGCACTGAAGCTTTCTTT. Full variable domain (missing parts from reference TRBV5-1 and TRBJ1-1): KAGVTQTPRYLIKTRGQQVTLSCSPISGHRSVSWYQQTPGQGLQFLFEYFSETQRNKGNFPGRFSGRQFSNSRSEMNVSTLELGDSALYLCASSRSSKGGTEAFFGQGTRLTVV.

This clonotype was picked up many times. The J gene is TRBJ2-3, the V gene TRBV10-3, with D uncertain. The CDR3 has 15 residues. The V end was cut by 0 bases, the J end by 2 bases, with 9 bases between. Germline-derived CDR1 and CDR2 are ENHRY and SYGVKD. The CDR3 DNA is TGTGCCATCAGTGAGTCGACAACACTCACAGATACGCAGTATTTT. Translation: CAISESTTLTDTQYF.

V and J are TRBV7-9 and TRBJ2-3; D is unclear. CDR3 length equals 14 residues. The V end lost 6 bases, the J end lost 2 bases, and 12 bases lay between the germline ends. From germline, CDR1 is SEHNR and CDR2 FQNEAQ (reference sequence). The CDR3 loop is CASRQGSFTDTQYF. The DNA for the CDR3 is TGTGCCAGCAGGCAAGGGTCTTTCACAGATACGCAGTATTTT. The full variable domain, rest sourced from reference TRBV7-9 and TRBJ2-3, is DTGVSQNPRHKITKRGQNVTFRCDPISEHNRLYWYRQTLGQGPEFLTYFQNEAQLEKSRLLSDRFSAERPKGSFSTLEIQRTEQGDSAMYLCASRQGSFTDTQYFGPGTRLTVL.

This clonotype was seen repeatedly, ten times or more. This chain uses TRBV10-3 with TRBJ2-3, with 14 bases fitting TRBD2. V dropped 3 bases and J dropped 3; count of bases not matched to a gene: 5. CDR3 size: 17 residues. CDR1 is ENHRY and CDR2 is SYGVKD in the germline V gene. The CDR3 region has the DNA TGTGCCATCAGTGAACCAGGACTAGCGGGAGGAACAGATACGCAGTATTTT. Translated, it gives CAISEPGLAGGTDTQYF.

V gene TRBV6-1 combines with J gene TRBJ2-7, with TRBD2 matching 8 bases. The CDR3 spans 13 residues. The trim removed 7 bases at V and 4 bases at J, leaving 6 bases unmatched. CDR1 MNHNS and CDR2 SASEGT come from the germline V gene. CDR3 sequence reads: CASMPAGVYEQYF. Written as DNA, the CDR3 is TGTGCCAGCATGCCAGCGGGAGTATACGAGCAGTACTTC.

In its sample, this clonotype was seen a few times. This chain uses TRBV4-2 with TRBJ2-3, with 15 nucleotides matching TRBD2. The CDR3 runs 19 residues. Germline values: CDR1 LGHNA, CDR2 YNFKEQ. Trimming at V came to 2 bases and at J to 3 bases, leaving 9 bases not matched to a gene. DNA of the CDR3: TGTGCCAGCAGCCAATATTTGGGACTAGCGGGGGGCCGGACAGATACGCAGTATTTT. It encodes CASSQYLGLAGGRTDTQYF.

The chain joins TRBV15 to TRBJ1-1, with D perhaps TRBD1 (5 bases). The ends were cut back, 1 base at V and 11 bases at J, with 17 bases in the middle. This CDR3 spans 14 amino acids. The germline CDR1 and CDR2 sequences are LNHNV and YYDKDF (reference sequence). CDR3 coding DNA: TGTGCCACCAGCAGAGGTGGGGAGGCAGGGTCGGCTTTCTTT. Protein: CATSRGGEAGSAFF.

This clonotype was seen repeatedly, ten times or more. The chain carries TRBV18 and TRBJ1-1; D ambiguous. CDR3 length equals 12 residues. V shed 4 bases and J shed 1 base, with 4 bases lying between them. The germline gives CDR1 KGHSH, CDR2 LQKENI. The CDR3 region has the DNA TGTGCCAGCTCACATGCGAACACTGAAGCTTTCTTT. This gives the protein CASSHANTEAFF.

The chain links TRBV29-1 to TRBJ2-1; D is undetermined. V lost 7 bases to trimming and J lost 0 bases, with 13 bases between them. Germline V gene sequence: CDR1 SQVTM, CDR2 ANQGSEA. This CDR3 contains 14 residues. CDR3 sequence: CSAGPTLSYNEQFF. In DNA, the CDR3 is TGCAGCGCCGGACCGACGCTCTCCTACAATGAGCAGTTCTTC.